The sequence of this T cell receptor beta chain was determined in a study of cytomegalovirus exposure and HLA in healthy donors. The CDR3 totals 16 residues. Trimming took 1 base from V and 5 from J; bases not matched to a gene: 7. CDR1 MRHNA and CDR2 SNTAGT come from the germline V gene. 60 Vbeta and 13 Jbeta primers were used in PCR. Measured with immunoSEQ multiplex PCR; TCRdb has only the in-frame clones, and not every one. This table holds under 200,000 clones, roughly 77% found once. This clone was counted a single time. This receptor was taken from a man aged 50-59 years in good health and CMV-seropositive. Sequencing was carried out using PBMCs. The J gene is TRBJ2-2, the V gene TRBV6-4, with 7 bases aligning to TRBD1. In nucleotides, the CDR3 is TGTGCCAGCAGTGACTGGGGACAGAGTAAAACCGGGGAGCTGTTTTTT. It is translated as CASSDWGQSKTGELFF.